This T cell receptor (beta chain) was recovered during a study of T cells in Graves' hyperthyroidism and ophthalmopathy. RNA transcripts provided the source from which TCR beta CDR3 regions were amplified. First-round RT-PCR of the TCR CDR3 relied on the HTBI primer set. TCRdb re-called the multiplex PCR reads with MiXCR, one entry per CDR3 protein. The sample contains a few hundred thousand distinct CDR3 sequences, about 14% of which appear only once. The trim removed 8 bases at V and 7 bases at J, leaving 17 bases unmatched. Germline V gene lookup returns CDR1 DFQATT and CDR2 SNEGSKA (reference sequence). The CDR3 covers 15 residues. This clonotype was detected only a few times. Its antigen is still unknown. Findings and caveats of the study: Most expanded thyroid clonotypes above 0.001 also appeared in blood.

Sequencing input: blood. This TCR derives from a woman aged 25 to 39 with Graves' ophthalmopathy. The chain carries TRBV20-1 and TRBJ2-1; TRBD1 agrees at 7 bases. In DNA form, the CDR3 reads TGCAGTCCCAGCCCGACAGGGACCCCCACAAATGAGCAGTTCTTC. Residues: CSPSPTGTPTNEQFF.